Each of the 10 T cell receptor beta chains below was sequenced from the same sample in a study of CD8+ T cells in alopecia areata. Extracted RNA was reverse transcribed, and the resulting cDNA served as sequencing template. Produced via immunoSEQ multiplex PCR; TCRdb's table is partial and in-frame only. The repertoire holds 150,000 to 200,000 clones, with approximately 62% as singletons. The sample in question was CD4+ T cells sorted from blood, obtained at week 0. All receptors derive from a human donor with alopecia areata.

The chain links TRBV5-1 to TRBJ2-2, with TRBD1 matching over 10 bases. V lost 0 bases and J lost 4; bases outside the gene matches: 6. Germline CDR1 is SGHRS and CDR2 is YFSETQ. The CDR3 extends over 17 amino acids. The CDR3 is CASSLEPGQGSTGELFF. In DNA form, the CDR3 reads TGCGCCAGCAGCTTGGAGCCGGGACAGGGGAGCACCGGGGAGCTGTTTTTT.

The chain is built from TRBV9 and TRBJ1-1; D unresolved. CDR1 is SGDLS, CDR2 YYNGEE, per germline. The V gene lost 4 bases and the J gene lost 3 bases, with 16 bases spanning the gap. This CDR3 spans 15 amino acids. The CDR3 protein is CASSPKEGLYTEAFF. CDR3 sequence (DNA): TGTGCCAGCAGCCCAAAGGAGGGTTTGTACACTGAAGCTTTCTTT.

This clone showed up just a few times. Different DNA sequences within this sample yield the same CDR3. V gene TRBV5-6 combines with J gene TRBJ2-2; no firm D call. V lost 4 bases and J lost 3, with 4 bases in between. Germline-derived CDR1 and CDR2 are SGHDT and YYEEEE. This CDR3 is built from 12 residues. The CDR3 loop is CASSLDTGELFF. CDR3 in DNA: TGTGCCAGCAGCCTGGACACCGGGGAGCTGTTTTTT.

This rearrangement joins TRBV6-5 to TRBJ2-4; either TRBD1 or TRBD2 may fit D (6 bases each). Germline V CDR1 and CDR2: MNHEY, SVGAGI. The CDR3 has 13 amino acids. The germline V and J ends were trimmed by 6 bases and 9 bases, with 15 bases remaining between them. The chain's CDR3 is CASREGGETIQYF. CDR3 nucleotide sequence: TGTGCCAGCAGGGAGGGGGGTGAAACCATTCAGTACTTC.

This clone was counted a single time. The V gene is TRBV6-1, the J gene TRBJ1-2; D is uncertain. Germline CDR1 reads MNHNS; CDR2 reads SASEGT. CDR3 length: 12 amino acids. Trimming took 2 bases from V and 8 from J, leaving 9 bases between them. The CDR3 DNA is TGTGCCAGCAGTGAAAGTGGTTACGGCTACACCTTC. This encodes CASSESGYGYTF.

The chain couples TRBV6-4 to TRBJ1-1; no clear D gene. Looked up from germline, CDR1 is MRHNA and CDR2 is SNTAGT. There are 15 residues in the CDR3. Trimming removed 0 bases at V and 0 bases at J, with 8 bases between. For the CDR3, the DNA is TGTGCCAGCAGTGACTCGGGAGGGATGAACACTGAAGCTTTCTTT. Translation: CASSDSGGMNTEAFF.

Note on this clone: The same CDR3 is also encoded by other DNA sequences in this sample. The CDR3 spells CAWSVRGDGYTF. The CDR3 region has the DNA TGTGCCTGGAGTGTGCGGGGGGATGGCTACACCTTC. The rearrangement joins TRBV30 to TRBJ1-2, with a tentative D call TRBD1 (5 bases). Germline CDR1 and CDR2: GTSNPN and SVGIG (reference sequence). The CDR3 consists of 12 residues. V was clipped by 0 bases and J by 6 bases, with 8 bases between them.

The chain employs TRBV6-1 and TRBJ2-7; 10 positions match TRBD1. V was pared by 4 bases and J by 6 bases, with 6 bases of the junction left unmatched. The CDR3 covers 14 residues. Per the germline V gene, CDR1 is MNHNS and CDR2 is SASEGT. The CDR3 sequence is CASSGDRGYSEQYF. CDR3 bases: TGTGCCAGCAGTGGGGACAGGGGTTATTCCGAGCAGTACTTC.

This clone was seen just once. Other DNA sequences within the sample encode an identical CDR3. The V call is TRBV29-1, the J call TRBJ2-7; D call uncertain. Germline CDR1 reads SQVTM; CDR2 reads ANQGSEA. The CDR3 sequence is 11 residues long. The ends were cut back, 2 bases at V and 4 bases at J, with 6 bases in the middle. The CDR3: CSVESGYEQYF. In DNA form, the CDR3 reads TGCAGCGTTGAATCCGGGTACGAGCAGTACTTC.

CDR3 in DNA: TGCGCCAGCAGCTTGGACACCGCCTACGAGCAGTACTTC. Translated: CASSLDTAYEQYF. V gene TRBV5-1 combines with J gene TRBJ2-5; D is undetermined. The last part of the DNA fits TRBJ2-7 better; the J call may be wrong. This CDR3 has 13 amino acids. Germline CDR1 SGHRS, CDR2 YFSETQ.